Sequencing of this T cell receptor (beta chain) was carried out in a study of T cells in Graves' hyperthyroidism and ophthalmopathy. The V end lost 0 bases, the J end lost 6 bases, and 18 bases lay between the germline ends. The germline gives CDR1 SGHDN, CDR2 FVKESK. There are 17 residues in the CDR3. TCR beta CDR3 sequences were amplified from RNA transcripts. RT-PCR in the first round (using the HTBI primer set) targeted the TCR CDR3. TCRdb redid the calling of the multiplex PCR reads with MiXCR, one entry per CDR3 protein. The table shows about 320,000 distinct CDR3 sequences, with approximately 16% occurring only once.

This receptor was taken from a man aged 30 to 45 with Graves' hyperthyroidism. Material for sequencing was blood. The V gene is TRBV14, the J gene TRBJ2-1; D possibly corresponds to TRBD1 (5 bases). The CDR3 is CASSQDSGRVWGNEQFF. The CDR3 DNA sequence: TGTGCCAGCAGCCAAGATTCCGGCAGGGTTTGGGGCAATGAGCAGTTCTTC.